This T cell receptor beta chain emerged from a study of T cell repertoires in cytomegalovirus infection. CDR3 size: 16 residues. Looked up from germline, CDR1 is LNHDA and CDR2 is SQIVND (reference sequence). The V end lost 6 bases, the J end lost 2 bases, and 19 bases lay between the germline ends. Comment on this clonotype: Its target is unknown.

TCRdb reprocessed the reads via MiXCR and lists one record per CDR3 protein. The sample lists around 71,000 distinct CDR3 sequences, 40% occurring once. The rearrangement links TRBV19 to TRBJ2-5; D unclear. Sequenced material: CD8+ T cells from cultured PBMCs, taken from culture after CMV antigen stimulation. The sequence was collected from a human donor in good health (CMV status not recorded). Some clones in this sample may be carry-over from other donors' samples. This chain's CDR3 is CASRASVGARQETQYF. The CDR3 DNA reads as TGTGCCAGTAGGGCGTCAGTGGGCGCAAGACAAGAGACCCAGTACTTC.